Each of the 6 T cell receptor beta chains below was sequenced from the same sample in a study of T cells in Graves' hyperthyroidism and ophthalmopathy. It was RNA transcripts that yielded the amplified TCR beta CDR3 regions. HTBI primers were employed in a first-round RT-PCR of the TCR CDR3. MiXCR, run by TCRdb on the multiplex PCR reads, gives a single entry per CDR3 protein. The sample holds 300,000 to 450,000 distinct CDR3 sequences; more than 12% are singletons and the top ten take about 20%. Sample: blood. Source of these receptors: a woman in her twenties or thirties with Graves' ophthalmopathy.

This clonotype occurred many times. The genes are TRBV5-6 and TRBJ2-7; 8 bases match TRBD2. Germline CDR1 and CDR2: SGHDT and YYEEEE. The V gene end was trimmed by 5 bases and the J gene end by 3 bases; junction bases not matched to a gene: 7. The CDR3 sequence is 14 residues long. The CDR3 reads CASSSRTSFYEQYF. CDR3 DNA: TGTGCCAGCAGTTCTCGGACTAGCTTCTACGAGCAGTACTTC.

This clonotype was counted between two and nine times. The rearrangement joins TRBV9 to TRBJ2-5; no clear D. The CDR3 has 14 residues. Per the germline V gene, CDR1 is SGDLS and CDR2 is YYNGEE. Trimming cost V 2 bases and J 2 bases, with 10 bases left between them. DNA of the CDR3: TGTGCCAGCAGCGTGGGAAAGGGACAAGAGACCCAGTACTTC. Amino acids: CASSVGKGQETQYF.

This clonotype was seen at least ten times. This chain's CDR3 is CASSKTSTGASGTGELFF. As DNA, the CDR3 is TGCGCCAGCAGCAAGACATCCACAGGGGCTTCGGGCACCGGGGAGCTGTTTTTT. The J gene is TRBJ2-2, the V gene TRBV5-1; 7 bases are a match to TRBD1. Trimming at V came to 4 bases and at J to 4 bases, leaving 16 bases not matched to a gene. CDR1 and CDR2 from the germline V gene are SGHRS and YFSETQ. This CDR3 is built from 18 residues. Supplemented by reference TRBV5-1 and TRBJ2-2, the full variable domain reads KAGVTQTPRYLIKTRGQQVTLSCSPISGHRSVSWYQQTPGQGLQFLFEYFSETQRNKGNFPGRFSGRQFSNSRSEMNVSTLELGDSALYLCASSKTSTGASGTGELFFGEGSRLTVL.

In this sample, this clonotype turned up many times. J is TRBJ2-3 and V is TRBV7-4; 8 bases are a match to TRBD2. CDR1 and CDR2 (germline): SGHVT, SQSDAQ. V shed 7 bases, J shed 6 bases, and the junction held 9 bases outside the gene matches. The CDR3 contains 14 residues. The CDR3 protein is CASTLAGGRDTQYF. CDR3 nucleotides: TGTGCCAGCACCCTGGCGGGGGGACGGGATACGCAGTATTTT.

This clonotype has just a few counts. J is TRBJ1-1 and V is TRBV5-4; D gene unclear. The CDR3 is 13 residues long. In germline, CDR1 is SGHNT, CDR2 YYREEE (reference sequence). Trimming took 2 bases from V and 8 from J, leaving 13 bases between them. The CDR3 DNA follows: TGTGCCAGCAGCTTCGGTGCCCCCTCCGAAGCTTTCTTT. This gives the protein CASSFGAPSEAFF. Drawing the rest from reference TRBV5-4 and TRBJ1-1, the complete variable domain is ETGVTQSPTHLIKTRGQQVTLRCSSQSGHNTVSWYQQALGQGPQFIFQYYREEENGRGNFPPRFSGLQFPNYSSELNVNALELDDSALYLCASSFGAPSEAFFGQGTRLTVV.

This clonotype was detected a few times. The rearrangement uses TRBV3-1 and TRBJ2-3, with 7 bases identical to TRBD2. V shed 1 base, J shed 3 bases, and the junction held 1 base outside the gene matches. Germline V gives CDR1 LGHDT, CDR2 YNNKEL (reference sequence). This CDR3 has 14 residues. DNA of the CDR3: TGTGCCAGCAGCCAAGGGCGGGGGACAGATACGCAGTATTTT. This translates into CASSQGRGTDTQYF.